A selection of T cell receptor beta chains follows, all from one sample in a study of blood T cells in healthy people across ages. MiXCR was run by TCRdb on the 5' RACE reads, yielding one entry per CDR3 protein. The table lists approximately 680,000 distinct CDR3 sequences, 32% of them singletons. The sequenced sample was blood. The source is a woman older than 75 in good health. Each CDR3 is given with its conserved first and last residue. A D gene is named only where the DNA matches it firmly. Rows may omit the clone size; those that give it use once, few, many or a size class.

clone size,J gene,D gene,V gene,CDR3 DNA,CDR3 protein
-,TRBJ2-6,-,TRBV5-6,TGTGTCAGCAGCTTTGGGACGGGGACTGGGGCCAACGTCCTGACTTTC,CVSSFGTGTGANVLTF
few,TRBJ1-1,-,TRBV20-1,TGCAGTGCTATTATACCGGGACAGAACACTGAAGCTTTCTTT,CSAIIPGQNTEAFF
many,TRBJ2-1,TRBD2,TRBV4-3,TGCGCCAGCAGCCACCTCGGACTAGCGGGCGAGCAGTTCTTC,CASSHLGLAGEQFF
-,TRBJ1-4,-,TRBV5-5,TGTGCCGGATCTCCCTCTCCGACGGGACTTAATGAAAAACGGTTTTTT,CAGSPSPTGLNEKRFF
-,TRBJ1-5,-,TRBV30,TGTGCCTGGGGGGGGGGCCGGGGCAATCAGCCCCAGCATTTT,CAWGGGRGNQPQHF
-,TRBJ2-3,TRBD1,TRBV2,TGTGCCAGCCGGACAGGGGGGGGAGATACGCAGTATTTT,CASRTGGGDTQYF
few,TRBJ2-5,-,TRBV5-1,TGCGCCAGCAGCCCCAACCAAGAGGCCCAGTACTTC,CASSPNQEAQYF
many,TRBJ2-5,-,TRBV29-1,TGCAGCGTTGGGACCCGACAAGAGACCCAGTACTTC,CSVGTRQETQYF
many,TRBJ2-1,-,TRBV3-1,TGTGCCAGCAGCCAAGCCGTGATCTACAATGAGCAGTTCTTC,CASSQAVIYNEQFF
many,TRBJ1-6,-,TRBV7-2,TGTGCCAGCAGCGGGCCCGGGTCGGGACACCCCAATAATTCACCCCTCCACTTT,CASSGPGSGHPNNSPLHF
many,TRBJ2-3,TRBD2,TRBV7-2,TGTGCCAGCAGCTCGCGACTAGCGGGGGGGCGAGATACGCAGTATTTT,CASSSRLAGGRDTQYF
many,TRBJ1-2,-,TRBV28,TGTGCCAGCAGCCTTCAGCCCCTTGACTATGGCTACACCTTC,CASSLQPLDYGYTF
many,TRBJ2-7,TRBD1,TRBV5-6,TGTGCCAGCAGCTTGGTCGGCAGGGGGTACGAGCAGTACTTC,CASSLVGRGYEQYF
few,TRBJ1-1,-,TRBV20-1,TGCAGTGCTAGAGATCAGGGTTCACACACTGAAGCTTTCTTT,CSARDQGSHTEAFF
-,TRBJ2-5,-,TRBV7-3,TGTGCCAGCAGCCAGACGGCAGGGTGGGAGCAGTACTTC,CASSQTAGWEQYF
-,TRBJ2-3,TRBD2,TRBV20-1,TGCAGTGCTAGACGAGGGGCTAGCGGCCTAAATACGCAGTATTTT,CSARRGASGLNTQYF
many,TRBJ1-2,-,TRBV29-1,TGCAGCGTCGACGGGATATCGGACTACACCTTC,CSVDGISDYTF
many,TRBJ1-1,-,TRBV12-3/TRBV12-4,TGTGCCAGCAGTCCAGGGATTATGAACACTGAAGCTTTCTTT,CASSPGIMNTEAFF
many,TRBJ1-2,-,TRBV7-2,TGTGCCAGCAGCCCAGCTCCTTCGGTAGGCTACACCTTC,CASSPAPSVGYTF
-,TRBJ2-1,-,TRBV20-1,TGCAGTGCTAGACAGCGTTCCTACAATGAGCAGTTCTTC,CSARQRSYNEQFF
-,TRBJ2-5,-,TRBV20-1,TGCAGTGCTAGGACTGGGGAGGCCCAGTACTTC,CSARTGEAQYF
many,TRBJ2-1,TRBD2,TRBV19,TGTGCCAGTAGTATAGTGGGACTAGCGGGGGGCTTCACTAGCTCCTACAATGAGCAGTTCTTC,CASSIVGLAGGFTSSYNEQFF
many,TRBJ2-7,-,TRBV5-6,TGTGCCAGCAGGGACTGGGGGCAGGCATTCTACGAGCAGTACTTC,CASRDWGQAFYEQYF
many,TRBJ2-3,TRBD1,TRBV20-1,TGCAGTGCTAGCGCCGGGACAGGCCTCACAGATACGCAGTATTTT,CSASAGTGLTDTQYF
-,TRBJ2-5,-,TRBV20-1,TGCAGTGCTAGAGTCAGGACCAGACAAGAGACCCAGTACTTC,CSARVRTRQETQYF
-,TRBJ2-7,TRBD1,TRBV3-1,TGTGCCAGCAGCCAAGAGACGGACAGGGCATTATACAATGAGCAGTACTTC,CASSQETDRALYNEQYF
-,TRBJ1-3,-,TRBV6-2/TRBV6-3,TGTGCCAGCAGTTACTCACTCCGTTGGAGGAACACCATATATTTT,CASSYSLRWRNTIYF
few,TRBJ1-1,-,TRBV29-1,TGCAGCGTTGAAGGGACAGTCAGTGAAGCTTTCTTT,CSVEGTVSEAFF
many,TRBJ2-6,-,TRBV5-4,TGTGCCAGCAGCTTTCGAGGGGCCAACGTCCTGACTTTC,CASSFRGANVLTF
many,TRBJ2-3,-,TRBV6-1,TGTGCCAGCAGCGCCTCAGGCGGTTCCCGCACAGATACGCAGTATTTT,CASSASGGSRTDTQYF
many,TRBJ1-4,TRBD1,TRBV4-2,TGTGCCAGCAGCCAAGGGGACAGGGGCGATGAAAAACTGTTTTTT,CASSQGDRGDEKLFF
-,TRBJ1-6,-,TRBV6-5,TGTGCCAGCAGTTACTTCCCGTTTTACAGAGAATATAATTCACCCCTCCACTTT,CASSYFPFYREYNSPLHF
many,TRBJ2-1,TRBD2,TRBV20-1,TGCAGTGCTAGAGCGGGGCTAGCGGGGGGGCGTAACTGGCAGTTCTTC,CSARAGLAGGRNWQFF
many,TRBJ2-5,-,TRBV5-4,TGTGCCAGCAGGTCACCTGGGGGGCAGGAGACCCAGTACTTC,CASRSPGGQETQYF
few,TRBJ2-2,-,TRBV12-3/TRBV12-4,TGTGCCAGCAGTTTTAAATCCTCGGTCCGAGGCACCGGGGAGCTGTTTTTT,CASSFKSSVRGTGELFF
many,TRBJ2-1,TRBD2,TRBV2,TGTGCCAGCCCAACGGCGGGGGTCAATTACAATGAGCAGTTCTTC,CASPTAGVNYNEQFF
once,TRBJ2-3,TRBD2,TRBV7-9,TGTGCCAGCAGCTTAGTGATCCCTAGCGGGAGGGCCAAAAGAGATACGCAGTATTTT,CASSLVIPSGRAKRDTQYF
many,TRBJ2-3,-,TRBV14,TGTGCCAGCAGAGACATCACAGATACGCAGTATTTT,CASRDITDTQYF
many,TRBJ1-2,-,TRBV7-3,TGTGCCAGCAGCCCCCGTGCCGGGGTAAAGGGTGGCTACACCTTC,CASSPRAGVKGGYTF
few,TRBJ1-5,-,TRBV7-8,TGTGCCAGCAGATCGGCGGTGGGCAATCAGCCCCAGCATTTT,CASRSAVGNQPQHF
many,TRBJ2-3,-,TRBV30,TGTGCCTGGAGTGTAACGGGCATCCCTACGCAGTATTTT,CAWSVTGIPTQYF
-,TRBJ1-2,TRBD1,TRBV7-2,TGTGCCAGCAGCCGGTGGACAGGAGCTAACTATGGCTACACCTTC,CASSRWTGANYGYTF
-,TRBJ2-1,TRBD2,TRBV5-1,TGCGCCAGCAGCTTGTTTGTCCTAGCGGGAACTAACAATGAGCAGTTCTTC,CASSLFVLAGTNNEQFF
many,TRBJ2-5,TRBD2,TRBV7-2,TGTGCCAGCAGCTTAGTGCTCGGCGGGGGGATCGAGACCCAGTACTTC,CASSLVLGGGIETQYF
many,TRBJ2-5,TRBD2,TRBV15,TGTGCCACGCAGCGGGGGTCCCAAGAGACCCAGTACTTC,CATQRGSQETQYF
many,TRBJ2-1,TRBD2,TRBV20-1,TGCAGTGCTAGAGATCCAGCGGGGGGGAAGGTCGGTAATGAGCAGTTCTTC,CSARDPAGGKVGNEQFF
-,TRBJ2-7,-,TRBV6-6,TGTGCCAGCAGCTCCCGGGACCTAGAGCAGTACTTC,CASSSRDLEQYF
-,TRBJ1-3,-,TRBV9,TGTGCCAGCAGCGTCGGGACCTTTGGAAACACCATATATTTT,CASSVGTFGNTIYF
-,TRBJ2-7,-,TRBV12-3/TRBV12-4,TGTGCCAGCAGCCGCACAGGGAGCCACGAGCAGTACTTC,CASSRTGSHEQYF
few,TRBJ1-1,-,TRBV11-3,TGTGCCAGCAGCTTAGCTAACAGGGCTGAAGCTTTCTTT,CASSLANRAEAFF
many,TRBJ2-3,-,TRBV27,TGTGCCAGCAGTCCCCCCCACGGAACGCAGTATTTT,CASSPPHGTQYF
many,TRBJ1-2,TRBD1,TRBV6-5,TGTGCCAGCAGTTACCGACAGGGGGATGGCTACACCTTC,CASSYRQGDGYTF
many,TRBJ1-1,TRBD1,TRBV20-1,TGCAGTGCTCTGGACAGGATCAACACTGAAGCTTTCTTT,CSALDRINTEAFF